This TCR beta chain was identified in a study of blood T cell repertoires in COVID-19 (dated by TCRdb to about 2020). Describing the broader study: Samples from collaborators originated in the United States, Italy and Spain and spanned both the acute and convalescent phases of COVID-19. The material from the prospective study consisted of cDNA or gDNA derived from T cells, B-cell-depleted T cells, or PBMCs. The dataset comprised deeply sampled blood TCRbeta repertoires from subjects exposed to, actively infected with, or recovered from COVID-19. The repertoires were released in a freely available public database intended as a resource for research on the immune response to SARS-CoV-2. Samples came from the ongoing ImmuneRACE study (first 160 participants) plus 1,254 subjects from 6 global collaborators. Sample metadata almost always included a de-identified subject ID, COVID-19 status, age in years and sex. Where HLA class I and class II types were available, the types were taken from metadata supplied by the sample provider, not from assay-based typing.

The CDR3 sequence holds 17 residues, the cysteine and phenylalanine included. Just CDR3 DNA is preserved here, 51 bases in frame from base 1. As encoded in the germline V gene, CDR1 is MNHEY while CDR2 is SVGEGT. Trimmed from V: 2 bases; trimmed from J: 2 bases; junction bases lacking a gene match: 10. In the case of this clone: Its antigen specificity is not known. Base qualities are not provided; no much larger clone lies one nucleotide away.

The full study reports these points: How much clinical and demographic metadata was included differed by source and by participant, and the metadata was provided uncurated.

Each collaborating institution followed its own protocols to collect whole blood in K2EDTA tubes. For TCRbeta analysis, collaborators shipped samples as frozen whole blood, isolated PBMCs, or DNA extracted from either of those sample types. TCRbeta CDR3 regions were amplified from genomic DNA by means of the immunoSEQ Assay, a bias-controlled multiplex PCR. Under the source paper's analysis protocol: The number of nucleated cells in each sample was estimated by amplification of reference gene primers within the assay. To quantify the absolute abundance of each unique TCRbeta CDR3 rearrangement, sequence reads were collapsed and filtered. Productive Simpson clonality was computed per sample as the square root of Simpson's diversity index over productive rearrangements. TCRdb carries this immuneACCESS record with in-frame sequences only. Its versions omit some clonotypes, under half of them owing to an unresolved V gene in the studies checked, with the rest unexplained. V, J and clone size are those of that table, while D and trimming were read from the DNA. This sample has fewer than 90,000 clones in its table, and about nine tenths of those were observed once. The top ten clones comprise over 15% of the sample.

Rearrangement joined TRBV6-2 or TRBV6-3 to TRBJ2-3; 7 of the junction bases match TRBD1. The TCR was taken from a man at least 80 years old in a cohort sampled during active COVID-19. The sequencing input was peripheral blood. The DNA is TGTGCCAGCAGTTACCCTTGGGACAGTCTCTACACAGATACGCAGTATTTT. It translates as CASSYPWDSLYTDTQYF.